This TCR beta chain was recovered during a study of blood T cell repertoires in COVID-19. Across the whole study: Samples taken during acute and convalescent COVID-19 were collected in the United States, Italy and Spain. PBMCs, B-cell-depleted T cells, or T cells provided the cDNA or gDNA that made up the material.

Germline assignment: CDR1 LGHDT and CDR2 YNNKEL (reference sequence). J was trimmed by 10 bases and V by 4 bases; bases with no gene match: 6. CDR3 length: 13 residues. In the study's own analysis: Estimation of nucleated cell counts relied on the amplification of reference gene primers. The table came from immunoSEQ multiplex PCR; TCRdb's copy has only in-frame clones and leaves some out. V and J calls plus clone size are reproduced from that table; the DNA served to infer D and trimming. The data show over 150,000 clones, roughly 80% seen once. During active infection, Seattle patients enrolled and were then monitored through disease.

The chain carries TRBV3-1 (or the pseudogene TRBV3-2) and TRBJ2-1; 8 bases are a match to TRBD2. The specimen was peripheral blood. The sequence came from a woman in her 70s with COVID-19, enrolled during active disease. The CDR3, as DNA: TGTGCCAGCAGCCGACAGAGCGGGGGCGAGCAGTTCTTC. This codes for CASSRQSGGEQFF.